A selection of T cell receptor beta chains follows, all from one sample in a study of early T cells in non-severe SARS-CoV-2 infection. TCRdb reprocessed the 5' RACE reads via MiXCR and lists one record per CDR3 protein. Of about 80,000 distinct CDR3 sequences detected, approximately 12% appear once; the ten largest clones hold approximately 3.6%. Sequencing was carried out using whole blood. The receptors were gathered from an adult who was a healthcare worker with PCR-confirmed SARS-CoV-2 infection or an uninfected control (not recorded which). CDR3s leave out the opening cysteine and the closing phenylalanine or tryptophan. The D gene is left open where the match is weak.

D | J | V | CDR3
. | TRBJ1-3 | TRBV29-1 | SVSTDSYSGNTIY
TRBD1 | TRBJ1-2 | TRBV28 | ASLPRGHSYGYT
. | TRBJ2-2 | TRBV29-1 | SAHPGGVGTGELF
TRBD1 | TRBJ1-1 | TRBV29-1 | SARQGLGTEAF
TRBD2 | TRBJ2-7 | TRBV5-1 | ASSLAASGRSYEQY
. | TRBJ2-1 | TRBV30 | AWSEGFSSSYNEQF
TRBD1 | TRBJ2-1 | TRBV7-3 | ASSLNRGNEQF
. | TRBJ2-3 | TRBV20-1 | SARIAPDTQY
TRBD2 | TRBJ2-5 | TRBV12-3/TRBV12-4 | ASSLAGLAETQY
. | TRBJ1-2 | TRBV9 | ASSGQGQYGYT
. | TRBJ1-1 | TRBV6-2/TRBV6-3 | ASSYGQLNTEAF
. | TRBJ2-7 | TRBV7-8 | ASSLDGSDYEQY
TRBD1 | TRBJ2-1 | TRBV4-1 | ASSQEPTGVNEQF
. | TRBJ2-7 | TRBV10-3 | AISPAGDEQY
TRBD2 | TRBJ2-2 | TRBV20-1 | SASSGTSGTNTGELF
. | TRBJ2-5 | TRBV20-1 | SATRDIQETQY
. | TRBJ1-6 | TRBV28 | ASSLRGPLH